This T cell receptor beta chain was profiled in a study of blood T cells in healthy people across ages. Study conclusions and caveats: Estimated diversity, derived from one million T cells, was regarded as an underestimate. Observed TCR beta diversity per million T cells went down as age went up. This fall followed a roughly linear course with age.

For the second PCR, which ran for about 7 to 12 cycles, a sample-barcoded 5' primer and a J-beta primer mix were used. TCRdb passed the 5' RACE reads through MiXCR, listing each CDR3 protein once. This table holds approximately 1.5 million distinct CDR3 sequences, around 36% found once. This clonotype was detected only a few times. Its target is unknown. This receptor was obtained from a woman aged 25 to 39 in good health. Sample: blood.

The CDR3 DNA reads TGTGCCAGCGGGGCCAGCGCCGGAGGGCTAGCGGTGGGAGATAGGACGCAGTATTTT. This codes for CASGASAGGLAVGDRTQYF. The chain recombines TRBV13 with TRBJ2-3, with 7 bases lining up with TRBD2. Trimming cost V 8 bases and J 9 bases; bases outside gene matches: 29. Germline CDR1 is PRHDT and CDR2 is FYEKMQ (reference sequence). The CDR3 is made up of 19 amino acids.